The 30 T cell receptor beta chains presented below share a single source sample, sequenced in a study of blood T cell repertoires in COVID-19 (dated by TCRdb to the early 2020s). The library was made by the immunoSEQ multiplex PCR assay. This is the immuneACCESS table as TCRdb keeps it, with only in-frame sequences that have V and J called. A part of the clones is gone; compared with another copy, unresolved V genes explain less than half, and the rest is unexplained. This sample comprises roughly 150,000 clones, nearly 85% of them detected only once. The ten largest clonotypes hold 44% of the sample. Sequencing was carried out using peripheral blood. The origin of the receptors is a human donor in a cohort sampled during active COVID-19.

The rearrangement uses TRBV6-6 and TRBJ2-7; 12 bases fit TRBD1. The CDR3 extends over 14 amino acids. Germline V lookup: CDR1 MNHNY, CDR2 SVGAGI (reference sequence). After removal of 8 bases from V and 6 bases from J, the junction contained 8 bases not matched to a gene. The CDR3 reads CASGTGGRGGEQYF. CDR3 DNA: TGTGCCAGCGGGACAGGGGGCAGGGGGGGCGAGCAGTACTTC.

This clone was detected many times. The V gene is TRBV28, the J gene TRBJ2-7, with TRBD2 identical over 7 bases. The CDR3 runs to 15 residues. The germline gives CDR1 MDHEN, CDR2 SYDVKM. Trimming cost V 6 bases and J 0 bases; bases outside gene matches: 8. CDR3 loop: CASSPGGSSSYEQYF. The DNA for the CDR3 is TGTGCCAGCAGCCCCGGGGGGTCTAGCTCCTACGAGCAGTACTTC.

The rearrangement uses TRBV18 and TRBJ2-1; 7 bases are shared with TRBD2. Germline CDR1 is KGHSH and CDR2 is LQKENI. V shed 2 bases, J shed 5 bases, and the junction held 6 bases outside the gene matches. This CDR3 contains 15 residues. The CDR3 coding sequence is TGTGCCAGCTCACCAGGTGGCGGGGGACACAATGAGCAGTTCTTC. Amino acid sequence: CASSPGGGGHNEQFF.

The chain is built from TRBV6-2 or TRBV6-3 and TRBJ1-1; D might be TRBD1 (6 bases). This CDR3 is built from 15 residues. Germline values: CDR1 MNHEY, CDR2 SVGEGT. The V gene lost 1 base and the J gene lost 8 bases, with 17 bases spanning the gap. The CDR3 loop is CASSYFGQTTSEAFF. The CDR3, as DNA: TGTGCCAGCAGTTACTTTGGACAGACAACCTCAGAAGCTTTCTTT.

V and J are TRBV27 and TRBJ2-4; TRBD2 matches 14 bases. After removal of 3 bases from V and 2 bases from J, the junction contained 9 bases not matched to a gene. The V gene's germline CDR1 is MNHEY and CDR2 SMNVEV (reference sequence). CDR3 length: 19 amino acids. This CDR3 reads CASSLYGTSGSGSKNIQYF. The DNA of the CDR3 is TGTGCCAGCAGTTTGTACGGGACTAGCGGGAGTGGGTCCAAAAACATTCAGTACTTC.

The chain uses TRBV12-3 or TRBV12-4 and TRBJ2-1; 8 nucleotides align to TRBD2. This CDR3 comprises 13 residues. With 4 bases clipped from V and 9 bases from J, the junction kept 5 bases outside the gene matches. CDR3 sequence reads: CASSSGLVAEQFF. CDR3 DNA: TGTGCCAGCAGTTCGGGACTAGTGGCTGAGCAGTTCTTC.

The CDR3 loop reads CASWGDGYSPLHF. The CDR3 DNA sequence: TGTGCCAGCTGGGGAGACGGATATTCACCCCTCCACTTT. V usage is TRBV19 and J usage is TRBJ1-6; D is unclear. Germline V gene sequence: CDR1 LNHDA, CDR2 SQIVND (reference sequence). The CDR3 runs to 13 residues. The germline V and J ends were trimmed by 9 bases and 8 bases, with 14 bases remaining between them.

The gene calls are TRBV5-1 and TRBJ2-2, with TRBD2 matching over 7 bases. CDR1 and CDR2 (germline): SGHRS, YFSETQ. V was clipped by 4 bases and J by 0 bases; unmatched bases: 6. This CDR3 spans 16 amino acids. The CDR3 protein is CASSPRTSSNTGELFF. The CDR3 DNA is TGCGCCAGCAGCCCCCGGACTAGTTCGAACACCGGGGAGCTGTTTTTT.

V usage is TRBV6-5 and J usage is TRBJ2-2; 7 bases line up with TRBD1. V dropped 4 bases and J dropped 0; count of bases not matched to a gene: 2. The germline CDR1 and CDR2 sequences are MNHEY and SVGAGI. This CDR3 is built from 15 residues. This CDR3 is CASSSGTANTGELFF. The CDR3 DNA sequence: TGTGCCAGCAGTTCCGGGACAGCGAACACCGGGGAGCTGTTTTTT.

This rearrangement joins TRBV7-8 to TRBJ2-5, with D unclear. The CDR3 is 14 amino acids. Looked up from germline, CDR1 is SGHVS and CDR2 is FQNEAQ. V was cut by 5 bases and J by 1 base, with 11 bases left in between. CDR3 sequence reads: CASSPWALQETQYF. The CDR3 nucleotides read TGTGCCAGCAGCCCCTGGGCACTCCAAGAGACCCAGTACTTC.

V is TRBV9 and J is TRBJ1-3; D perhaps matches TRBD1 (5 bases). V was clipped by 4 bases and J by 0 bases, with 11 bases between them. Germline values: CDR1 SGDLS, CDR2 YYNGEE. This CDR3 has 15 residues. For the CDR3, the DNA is TGTGCCAGCAGCTTCGGACAACGCTCTGGAAACACCATATATTTT. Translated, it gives CASSFGQRSGNTIYF. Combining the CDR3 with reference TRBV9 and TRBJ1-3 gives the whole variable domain DSGVTQTPKHLITATGQRVTLRCSPRSGDLSVYWYQQSLDQGLQFLIQYYNGEERAKGNILERFSAQQFPDLHSELNLSSLELGDSALYFCASSFGQRSGNTIYFGEGSWLTVV.

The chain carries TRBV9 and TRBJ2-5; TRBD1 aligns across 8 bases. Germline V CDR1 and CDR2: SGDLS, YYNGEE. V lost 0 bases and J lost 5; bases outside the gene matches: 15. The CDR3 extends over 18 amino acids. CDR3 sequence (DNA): TGTGCCAGCAGCGTAGGAGGAAGGCGGACAGGGCCGGGGGAGACCCAGTACTTC. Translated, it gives CASSVGGRRTGPGETQYF.

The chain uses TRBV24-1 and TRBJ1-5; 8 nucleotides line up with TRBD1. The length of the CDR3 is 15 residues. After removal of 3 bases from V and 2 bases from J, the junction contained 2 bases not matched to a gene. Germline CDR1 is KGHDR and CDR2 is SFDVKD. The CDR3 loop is CATSDQTGGNQPQHF. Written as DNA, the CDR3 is TGTGCCACCAGTGATCAGACAGGGGGCAATCAGCCCCAGCATTTT.

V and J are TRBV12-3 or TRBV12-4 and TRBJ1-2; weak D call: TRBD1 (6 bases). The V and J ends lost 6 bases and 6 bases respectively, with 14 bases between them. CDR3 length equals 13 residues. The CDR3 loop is CASRRGGADGYTF. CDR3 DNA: TGTGCCAGCAGGCGGGGGGGGGCGGATGGCTACACCTTC.

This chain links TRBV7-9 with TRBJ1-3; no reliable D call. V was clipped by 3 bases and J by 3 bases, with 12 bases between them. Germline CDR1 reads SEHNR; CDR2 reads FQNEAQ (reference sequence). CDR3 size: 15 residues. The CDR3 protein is CASSFSSERGNTIYF. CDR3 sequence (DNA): TGTGCCAGCAGCTTCAGCAGCGAACGTGGAAACACCATATATTTT.

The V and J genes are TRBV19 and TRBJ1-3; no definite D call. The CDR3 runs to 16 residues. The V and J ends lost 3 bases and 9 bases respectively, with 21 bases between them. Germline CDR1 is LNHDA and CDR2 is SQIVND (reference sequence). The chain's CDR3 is CASSIPQAGIWPTIYF. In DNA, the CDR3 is TGTGCCAGTAGTATCCCCCAGGCCGGGATATGGCCCACCATATATTTT. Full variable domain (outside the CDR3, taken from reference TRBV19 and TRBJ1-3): DGGITQSPKYLFRKEGQNVTLSCEQNLNHDAMYWYRQDPGQGLRLIYYSQIVNDFQKGDIAEGYSVSREKKESFPLTVTSAQKNPTAFYLCASSIPQAGIWPTIYFGEGSWLTVV.

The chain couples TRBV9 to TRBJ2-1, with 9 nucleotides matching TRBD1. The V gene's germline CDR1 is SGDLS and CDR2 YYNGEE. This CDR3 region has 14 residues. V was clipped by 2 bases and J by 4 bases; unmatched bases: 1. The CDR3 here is CASSVGTGYNEQFF. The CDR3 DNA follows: TGTGCCAGCAGCGTCGGGACAGGGTACAATGAGCAGTTCTTC.

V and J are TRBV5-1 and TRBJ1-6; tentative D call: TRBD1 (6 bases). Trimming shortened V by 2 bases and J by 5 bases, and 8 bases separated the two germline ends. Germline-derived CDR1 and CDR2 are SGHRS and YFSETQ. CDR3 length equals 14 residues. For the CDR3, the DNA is TGCGCCAGCAGCTTACAGGGAGATAATTCACCCCTCCACTTT. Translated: CASSLQGDNSPLHF.

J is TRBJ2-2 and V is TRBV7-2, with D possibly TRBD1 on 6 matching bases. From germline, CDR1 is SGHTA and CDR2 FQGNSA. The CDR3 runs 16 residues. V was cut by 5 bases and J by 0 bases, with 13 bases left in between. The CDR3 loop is CASSQMTGSNTGELFF. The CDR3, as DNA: TGTGCCAGCAGCCAGATGACAGGCTCGAACACCGGGGAGCTGTTTTTT. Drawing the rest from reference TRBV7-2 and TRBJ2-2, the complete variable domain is GAGVSQSPSNKVTEKGKDVELRCDPISGHTALYWYRQSLGQGLEFLIYFQGNSAPDKSGLPSDRFSAERTGGSVSTLTIQRTQQEDSAVYLCASSQMTGSNTGELFFGEGSRLTVL.

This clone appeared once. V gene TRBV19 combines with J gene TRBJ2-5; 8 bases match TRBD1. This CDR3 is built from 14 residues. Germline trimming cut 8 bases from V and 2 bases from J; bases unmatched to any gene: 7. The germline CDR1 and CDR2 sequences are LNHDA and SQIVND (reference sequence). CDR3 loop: CASSGQGIQETQYF. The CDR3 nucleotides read TGTGCCAGTTCTGGACAGGGTATACAAGAGACCCAGTACTTC.

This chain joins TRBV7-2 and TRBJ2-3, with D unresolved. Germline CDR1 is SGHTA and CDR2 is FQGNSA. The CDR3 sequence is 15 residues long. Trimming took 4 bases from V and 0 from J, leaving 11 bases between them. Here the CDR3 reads CASSSTYASTDTQYF. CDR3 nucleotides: TGTGCCAGCAGCTCTACGTACGCTAGCACAGATACGCAGTATTTT.

CDR3 DNA sequence: TGTGCCAGCAGCCCGGACAGGGTAGGAGAAAAACTGTTTTTT. Translated: CASSPDRVGEKLFF. This rearrangement joins TRBV5-4 to TRBJ1-4, with 8 bases matching TRBD1. The CDR3 contains 14 residues. V was pared by 4 bases and J by 8 bases, with 7 bases of the junction left unmatched. Germline loops: CDR1 SGHNT, CDR2 YYREEE (reference sequence).

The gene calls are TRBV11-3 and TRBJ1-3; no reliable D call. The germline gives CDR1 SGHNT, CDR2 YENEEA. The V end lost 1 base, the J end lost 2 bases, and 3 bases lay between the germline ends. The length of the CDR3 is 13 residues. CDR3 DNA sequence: TGTGCCAGCAGCTTAGTCGCTGGAAACACCATATATTTT. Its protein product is CASSLVAGNTIYF.

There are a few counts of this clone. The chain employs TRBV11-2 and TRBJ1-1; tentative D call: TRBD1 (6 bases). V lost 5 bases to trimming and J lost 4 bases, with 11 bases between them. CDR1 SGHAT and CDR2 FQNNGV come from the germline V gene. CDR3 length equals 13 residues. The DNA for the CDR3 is TGTGCCAGCAGCCAAGACAGGCTCACTGAAGCTTTCTTT. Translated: CASSQDRLTEAFF.

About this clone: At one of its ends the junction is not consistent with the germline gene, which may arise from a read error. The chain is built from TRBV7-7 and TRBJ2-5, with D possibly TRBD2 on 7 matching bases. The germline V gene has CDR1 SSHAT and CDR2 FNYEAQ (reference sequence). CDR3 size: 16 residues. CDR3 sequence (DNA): TGTGCTAGCAGCCCGTACCCGAGGGGGGGCCGGGAGACCCAGTACTTC. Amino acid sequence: CASSPYPRGGRETQYF.

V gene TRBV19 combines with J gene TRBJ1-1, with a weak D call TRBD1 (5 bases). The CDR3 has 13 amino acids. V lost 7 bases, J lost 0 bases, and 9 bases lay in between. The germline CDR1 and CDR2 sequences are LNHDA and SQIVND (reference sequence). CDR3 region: CASTPRVNTEAFF. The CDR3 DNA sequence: TGTGCCAGTACCCCCAGGGTGAACACTGAAGCTTTCTTT.

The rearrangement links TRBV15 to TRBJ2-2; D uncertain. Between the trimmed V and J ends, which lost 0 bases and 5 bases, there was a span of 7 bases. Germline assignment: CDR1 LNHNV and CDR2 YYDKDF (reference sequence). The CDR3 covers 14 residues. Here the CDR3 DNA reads TGTGCCACCAGCAGAGATCGAGCGACCGGGGAGCTGTTTTTT. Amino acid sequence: CATSRDRATGELFF.

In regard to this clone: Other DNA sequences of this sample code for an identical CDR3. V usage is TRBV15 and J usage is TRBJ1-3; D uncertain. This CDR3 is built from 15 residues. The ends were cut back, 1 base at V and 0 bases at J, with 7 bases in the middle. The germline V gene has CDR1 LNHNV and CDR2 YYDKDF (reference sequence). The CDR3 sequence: CATSRGRSSGNTIYF. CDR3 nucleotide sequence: TGTGCCACCAGCAGAGGTCGGTCCTCTGGAAACACCATATATTTT.

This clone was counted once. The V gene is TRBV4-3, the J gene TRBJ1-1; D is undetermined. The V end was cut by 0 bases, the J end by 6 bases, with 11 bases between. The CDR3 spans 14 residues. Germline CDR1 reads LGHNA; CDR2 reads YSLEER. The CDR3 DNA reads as TGCGCCAGCAGCCAAGATACGGGTTGGGCTGAAGCTTTCTTT. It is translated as CASSQDTGWAEAFF.

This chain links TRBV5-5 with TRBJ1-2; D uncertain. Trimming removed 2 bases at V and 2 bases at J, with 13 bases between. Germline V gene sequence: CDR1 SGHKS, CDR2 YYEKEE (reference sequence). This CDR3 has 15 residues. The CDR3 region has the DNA TGTGCCAGCAGCTTACAAATACGAGGGAACTATGGCTACACCTTC. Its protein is CASSLQIRGNYGYTF.